The 23 T cell receptor beta chains listed next were all sequenced from one sample in a study of blood T cell repertoires in COVID-19. This table comes from immunoSEQ multiplex PCR, and its TCRdb copy is limited to in-frame clones, with some not included. The sample contains around 250,000 clones, roughly 86% of which appear only once. Sequenced sample: peripheral blood. These receptors all stem from a man older than 75 with acute or convalescent COVID-19.

As to this clone: Other DNA sequences in the sample encode the same CDR3. The chain is built from TRBV5-1 and TRBJ1-4, with D unclear. In germline, CDR1 is SGHRS, CDR2 YFSETQ. The CDR3 length is 15 residues. Deletions cut 1 base from V and 0 bases from J, with 7 bases between. CDR3 region: CASSLSGTTNEKLFF. The DNA of the CDR3 is TGCGCCAGCAGCTTGAGCGGAACAACTAATGAAAAACTGTTTTTT. Full variable domain (outside the CDR3, taken from reference TRBV5-1 and TRBJ1-4): KAGVTQTPRYLIKTRGQQVTLSCSPISGHRSVSWYQQTPGQGLQFLFEYFSETQRNKGNFPGRFSGRQFSNSRSEMNVSTLELGDSALYLCASSLSGTTNEKLFFGSGTQLSVL.

This chain links TRBV3-1 (or the pseudogene TRBV3-2) with TRBJ2-7; a weak D match, TRBD2 (6 bases). CDR1 and CDR2 (germline): LGHDT, YNNKEL (reference sequence). Trimming stripped 4 bases from V and 6 bases from J, with 13 bases between. This CDR3 has 13 residues. As DNA, the CDR3 is TGTGCCAGCAGCCTGGGGACTCCAGGCGAGCAGTACTTC. Translated: CASSLGTPGEQYF.

This clone was observed a few times. V gene TRBV19 combines with J gene TRBJ2-2; no clear D. The CDR3 consists of 14 residues. Germline CDR1 LNHDA, CDR2 SQIVND (reference sequence). Trimming left V 6 bases short and J 0 bases short, with 8 bases between. The CDR3 loop is CASSPLANTGELFF. The CDR3 DNA reads TGTGCCAGTAGCCCCCTCGCGAACACCGGGGAGCTGTTTTTT.

This chain links TRBV5-1 with TRBJ2-2; 10 bases fit TRBD2. CDR1 SGHRS and CDR2 YFSETQ come from the germline V gene. J lost 2 bases, V lost 4 bases, and 5 bases had no gene match. This CDR3 contains 16 residues. The CDR3 here is CASSRLAGGNTGELFF. The CDR3 DNA follows: TGCGCCAGCAGCCGCTTAGCGGGAGGAAACACCGGGGAGCTGTTTTTT.

The chain recombines TRBV7-9 with TRBJ2-5; possible D gene TRBD1, 7 bases. Germline V lookup: CDR1 SEHNR, CDR2 FQNEAQ (reference sequence). Trimming stripped 1 base from V and 0 bases from J, with 15 bases between. CDR3 length equals 17 residues. CDR3 sequence (DNA): TGTGCCAGCAGCTTAGGGAGGGACAGCGAGTACCAAGAGACCCAGTACTTC. This translates into CASSLGRDSEYQETQYF.

This clone was observed once. The chain combines TRBV12-2 with TRBJ1-5; the table's TRBD1 call for D was not verified on the DNA. TRBV12-2 is a known pseudogene. The CDR3 has 19 amino acids. The CDR3 spells CASRLWGGQVHYSNQPQHF. Written as DNA, the CDR3 is TGTGCAAGTCGCCTTTGGGGGGGACAGGTCCATTATAGCAATCAGCCCCAGCATTTT.

The chain joins TRBV6-6 to TRBJ1-2, with TRBD1 as a possible D gene (5 bases). The length of the CDR3 is 14 residues. The V end lost 4 bases, the J end lost 0 bases, and 9 bases lay between the germline ends. Per germline, CDR1 MNHNY and CDR2 SVGAGI (reference sequence). The chain's CDR3 is CASSSPTANYGYTF. CDR3 bases: TGTGCCAGCAGTTCCCCGACAGCTAACTATGGCTACACCTTC.

V is TRBV6-2 or TRBV6-3 and J is TRBJ2-4; maybe TRBD2 (7 bases). CDR1 MNHEY and CDR2 SVGEGT come from the germline V gene. The V gene lost 2 bases and the J gene lost 6 bases, with 11 bases spanning the gap. The CDR3 covers 14 residues. The chain's CDR3 is CASSYRGAGNIQYF. CDR3 coding DNA: TGTGCCAGCAGTTACCGGGGGGCCGGAAACATTCAGTACTTC.

In its sample, this clone was seen a few times. The chain uses TRBV5-1 and TRBJ2-1, with TRBD1 matching 8 bases. V was clipped by 4 bases and J by 4 bases; unmatched bases: 7. The germline CDR1 and CDR2 sequences are SGHRS and YFSETQ. This CDR3 has 15 amino acids. As DNA, the CDR3 is TGCGCCAGCAGCCTCCAAGGACAGGGTTACAATGAGCAGTTCTTC. Protein product: CASSLQGQGYNEQFF.

This chain joins TRBV10-3 and TRBJ1-1; the D is unclear. Germline V gene lookup returns CDR1 ENHRY and CDR2 SYGVKD. The V gene lost 4 bases and the J gene lost 1 base, with 7 bases spanning the gap. The CDR3 runs to 13 residues. The CDR3 region has the DNA TGTGCCATCAGTGGGTCCGGGAACACTGAAGCTTTCTTT. It yields the protein CAISGSGNTEAFF.

The CDR3 spells CASSPLQVGEVTGELFF. CDR3 bases: TGTGCCAGCTCACCACTACAGGTCGGAGAGGTGACCGGGGAGCTGTTTTTT. The chain couples TRBV18 to TRBJ2-2; the D gene is possibly TRBD1 (5 bases). Germline lookup yields CDR1 KGHSH and CDR2 LQKENI. Trimming shortened V by 1 base and J by 5 bases, and 17 bases separated the two germline ends. The CDR3 covers 17 residues.

This sequence joins TRBV10-3 and TRBJ2-3, with 10 positions matching TRBD2. The J segment lost 8 bases and the V segment lost 0 bases, leaving 8 bases of the junction unmatched. CDR3 length equals 16 residues. Looked up from germline, CDR1 is ENHRY and CDR2 is SYGVKD. CDR3 amino acids: CAISESVLAGTSTQYF. The CDR3 DNA reads as TGTGCCATCAGTGAGTCTGTACTAGCGGGAACTAGTACGCAGTATTTT.

The CDR3 is CASLRTGSYNEQFF. The CDR3 bases are TGTGCCAGCTTGCGGACAGGGTCCTACAATGAGCAGTTCTTC. This chain links TRBV6-5 with TRBJ2-1; TRBD1 aligns across 8 bases. Germline CDR1 reads MNHEY; CDR2 reads SVGAGI. CDR3 length: 14 amino acids. With 8 bases clipped from V and 1 base from J, the junction kept 4 bases outside the gene matches.

This rearrangement joins TRBV5-4 to TRBJ1-1, with D uncertain. The length of the CDR3 is 15 residues. CDR1 and CDR2 from the germline V gene are SGHNT and YYREEE (reference sequence). The V gene lost 4 bases and the J gene lost 5 bases, with 18 bases spanning the gap. The CDR3 nucleotides read TGTGCCAGCAGCCCAGGCCGGAGCGGGAAGACTGAAGCTTTCTTT. Its translation: CASSPGRSGKTEAFF.

CDR3 in amino acids: CSVGLTGVTQYF. The CDR3 DNA follows: TGCAGCGTTGGACTGACAGGGGTTACGCAGTATTTT. V is TRBV29-1 and J is TRBJ2-3, with 8 nucleotides matching TRBD1. V trimming: 4 bases; J trimming: 8 bases; junction bases outside the gene matches: 5. There are 12 residues in the CDR3. Germline V gene lookup returns CDR1 SQVTM and CDR2 ANQGSEA.

The chain is built from TRBV6-6 and TRBJ2-2, with D possibly being TRBD1 (5 bases). V was pared by 5 bases and J by 4 bases, with 17 bases between. The CDR3 is 16 residues long. Germline CDR1 MNHNY, CDR2 SVGAGI (reference sequence). CDR3 in amino acids: CASSLPRQGGTGELFF. The CDR3 nucleotides read TGTGCCAGCAGTCTCCCAAGGCAGGGTGGCACCGGGGAGCTGTTTTTT.

V is TRBV6-2 or TRBV6-3 and J is TRBJ1-1, with 7 bases fitting TRBD1. Unmatched junction bases numbered 8, after V lost 5 bases and J lost 11 bases. Germline V gene data show CDR1 as MNHEY and CDR2 as SVGEGT. The CDR3 extends over 12 amino acids. CDR3: CASSNDRVGAFF. CDR3 bases: TGTGCCAGCAGTAACGACAGGGTCGGGGCTTTCTTT.

The chain recombines TRBV3-1 (or the pseudogene TRBV3-2) with TRBJ1-3; D is ambiguous. The V and J ends lost 0 bases and 5 bases respectively, with 11 bases between them. The CDR3 loop spans 15 amino acids. Germline CDR1 reads LGHDT; CDR2 reads YNNKEL (reference sequence). The CDR3 DNA follows: TGTGCCAGCAGCCAAGATCTCGGGAGAAGAAACACCATATATTTT. Translated, it gives CASSQDLGRRNTIYF.

The chain combines TRBV5-1 with TRBJ1-2; unclear D gene. Trimming shortened V by 2 bases and J by 8 bases, and 19 bases separated the two germline ends. CDR1 and CDR2 from the germline V gene are SGHRS and YFSETQ. The CDR3 covers 15 residues. CDR3 DNA: TGCGCCAGCAGCTTCGGATTGACTGGAATAGGCGGCTACACCTTC. Its translation: CASSFGLTGIGGYTF.

V gene TRBV7-2 combines with J gene TRBJ2-1; possible D gene TRBD2, 8 bases. Germline V CDR1 and CDR2: SGHTA, FQGNSA. The CDR3 runs to 15 residues. The V gene lost 7 bases and the J gene lost 4 bases, with 17 bases spanning the gap. CDR3 nucleotide sequence: TGTGCCAGCACTCCGGGAGGGGGCTTATACAATGAGCAGTTCTTC. This sequence encodes CASTPGGGLYNEQFF.

The chain uses TRBV3-1 (or the pseudogene TRBV3-2) and TRBJ1-5; D perhaps matches TRBD1 (5 bases). The CDR3 spans 13 residues. Per the germline V gene, CDR1 is LGHDT and CDR2 is YNNKEL (reference sequence). Deletions cut 4 bases from V and 5 bases from J, with 9 bases between. This chain's CDR3 is CASSPTEDQPQHF. The CDR3 DNA is TGTGCCAGCAGCCCGACAGAGGATCAGCCCCAGCATTTT.

The V gene is TRBV7-6, the J gene TRBJ2-7, with D possibly matching TRBD2 (7 bases). Trimming removed 2 bases at V and 2 bases at J, with 16 bases between. CDR1 is SGHVS and CDR2 is FNYEAQ in the germline V gene. This CDR3 has 16 amino acids. The DNA for the CDR3 is TGTGCCAGCAGCTTACTTGGGGAGGGGGGCACCTACGAGCAGTACTTC. Protein: CASSLLGEGGTYEQYF.

This chain links TRBV3-1 (or the pseudogene TRBV3-2) with TRBJ1-1, with D unclear. CDR3 size: 14 residues. The germline V gene has CDR1 LGHDT and CDR2 YNNKEL (reference sequence). The V and J ends lost 4 bases and 0 bases respectively, with 9 bases between them. This chain's CDR3 is CASSPSALNTEAFF. As DNA, the CDR3 is TGTGCCAGCAGCCCCAGCGCCCTGAACACTGAAGCTTTCTTT.